The sequence of this T cell receptor (beta chain) was determined in a study of OX40 agonist ivuxolimab in advanced cancers. Autoimmune disease history or systemic immunosuppression excluded patients. The protocol was immunoSEQ multiplex PCR, while the TCRdb copy is restricted to in-frame clones and leaves out a portion. The sample holds about 90,000 clones; around 89% are singletons and the top ten take around 7%. Germline values: CDR1 WNHNN, CDR2 SYGVQD (reference sequence). V lost 5 bases, J lost 0 bases, and 15 bases lay in between. The CDR3 is 16 amino acids. This TCR was recovered from an adult with an advanced solid tumor such as melanoma, head and neck, liver or kidney cancer. The chain couples TRBV10-1 to TRBJ2-3; no clear D. Sequencing was performed on CD4+ or CD8+ T cells sorted from blood, taken in a trial of the OX40 agonist ivuxolimab. CDR3 nucleotide sequence: TGCGCCAGCAGTTTCCCCGGGCTCCAAAGCACAGATACGCAGTATTTT. It encodes CASSFPGLQSTDTQYF.